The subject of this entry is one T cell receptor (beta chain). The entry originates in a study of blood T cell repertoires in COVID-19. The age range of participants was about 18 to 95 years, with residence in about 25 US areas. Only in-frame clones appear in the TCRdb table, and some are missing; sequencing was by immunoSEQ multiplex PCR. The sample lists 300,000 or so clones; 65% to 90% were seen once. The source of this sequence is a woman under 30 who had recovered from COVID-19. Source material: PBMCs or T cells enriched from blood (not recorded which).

The CDR3 DNA reads as TGTGCCAGCGGTTTACAGGGGGGGAACACTGAAGCTTTCTTT. Translation: CASGLQGGNTEAFF. The chain recombines TRBV2 with TRBJ1-1; 8 nucleotides line up with TRBD1. V shed 8 bases, J shed 1 base, and the junction held 6 bases outside the gene matches. Germline V gives CDR1 SNHLY, CDR2 FYNNEI. CDR3 size: 14 residues.